Detailed here is one T cell receptor beta chain. This sample stems from a study of blood T cell repertoires in COVID-19. Clones were sequenced by immunoSEQ multiplex PCR, and TCRdb holds only the in-frame ones, with some missing. Seen here are roughly 80,000 clones, more than 75% observed once, and the top ten hold 25% to 30%. The CDR3 runs to 15 residues. Germline values: CDR1 SGHRS, CDR2 YFSETQ. Trimming took 4 bases from V and 1 from J; bases not matched to a gene: 5. The sample taken for sequencing was peripheral blood. This receptor was identified in a human donor in a cohort sampled during active COVID-19. This rearrangement joins TRBV5-1 to TRBJ2-1; TRBD2 matches 7 bases. This CDR3 is CASSVGTTSYNEQFF. The DNA of the CDR3 is TGCGCCAGCAGCGTCGGGACTACGTCCTACAATGAGCAGTTCTTC. Variable domain in full (rest from reference TRBV5-1 and TRBJ2-1): KAGVTQTPRYLIKTRGQQVTLSCSPISGHRSVSWYQQTPGQGLQFLFEYFSETQRNKGNFPGRFSGRQFSNSRSEMNVSTLELGDSALYLCASSVGTTSYNEQFFGPGTRLTVL.